These 31 T cell receptor beta chains originate from one sample sequenced in a study of T-cell memory formation after mild COVID-19. One entry per CDR3 protein, called by TCRdb with MiXCR from the 5' RACE reads. The table lists about 300,000 distinct CDR3 sequences, less than 20% of them singletons. The specimen was PBMCs or a T cell subset sorted from them (not recorded which). These receptor sequences come from a man younger than 30 who had mild COVID-19 (a few samples of this study predate the infection). Cell type and time point are not known.

This clonotype was counted between two and nine times. The rearrangement uses TRBV7-9 and TRBJ2-5; no reliable D call. Trimming left V 3 bases short and J 10 bases short, with 9 bases between. The CDR3 is made up of 11 amino acids. Germline-derived CDR1 and CDR2 are SEHNR and FQNEAQ (reference sequence). The CDR3 spells CASSLVRDQYF. CDR3 in DNA: TGTGCCAGCAGCTTGGTCAGAGACCAGTACTTC. Full variable domain (remainder filled in from reference TRBV7-9 and TRBJ2-5): DTGVSQNPRHKITKRGQNVTFRCDPISEHNRLYWYRQTLGQGPEFLTYFQNEAQLEKSRLLSDRFSAERPKGSFSTLEIQRTEQGDSAMYLCASSLVRDQYFGPGTRLLVL.

The sample holds one count of this clonotype. This chain links TRBV28 with TRBJ1-1, with D possibly being TRBD1 (5 bases). The CDR3 runs to 15 residues. CDR1 and CDR2 from the germline V gene are MDHEN and SYDVKM. V shed 3 bases and J shed 1 base, with 12 bases lying between them. As DNA, the CDR3 is TGTGCCAGCAGTTTCCTCGGGACGGCGAACACTGAAGCTTTCTTT. Translation: CASSFLGTANTEAFF.

The V call is TRBV7-2, the J call TRBJ2-2, with TRBD1 identical over 8 bases. The germline CDR1 and CDR2 sequences are SGHTA and FQGNSA. The CDR3 is made up of 16 amino acids. The V gene end was trimmed by 3 bases and the J gene end by 5 bases; junction bases not matched to a gene: 8. Here the CDR3 reads CASSFSWTGSTGELFF. CDR3 sequence (DNA): TGTGCCAGCAGCTTCTCTTGGACAGGGAGTACCGGGGAGCTGTTTTTT.

J is TRBJ2-7 and V is TRBV18; D might be TRBD2 (5 bases). The germline CDR1 and CDR2 sequences are KGHSH and LQKENI. This CDR3 is built from 14 residues. Deletions cut 6 bases from V and 0 bases from J, with 12 bases between. The CDR3 loop reads CASSLLGISYEQYF. In nucleotides, the CDR3 is TGTGCCAGCTCGCTTCTCGGGATCTCCTACGAGCAGTACTTC.

There are a few counts of this clonotype. The chain links TRBV29-1 to TRBJ2-5, with D perhaps TRBD1 (6 bases). The V gene's germline CDR1 is SQVTM and CDR2 ANQGSEA. This CDR3 has 12 amino acids. V shed 6 bases and J shed 5 bases, with 13 bases lying between them. The CDR3 sequence: CSVGQYWETQYF. For the CDR3, the DNA is TGCAGCGTCGGACAGTATTGGGAGACCCAGTACTTC. Filled out from reference TRBV29-1 and TRBJ2-5, the complete variable domain reads SAVISQKPSRDICQRGTSLTIQCQVDSQVTMMFWYRQQPGQSLTLIATANQGSEATYESGFVIDKFPISRPNLTFSTLTVSNMSPEDSSIYLCSVGQYWETQYFGPGTRLLVL.

This clonotype was seen only a few times. The J gene is TRBJ1-2, the V gene TRBV12-3 or TRBV12-4, with 7 bases matching TRBD1. The CDR3 spans 18 residues. V dropped 8 bases and J dropped 3; count of bases not matched to a gene: 21. CDR3: CASGRDWPVRGKDYGYTF. In DNA, the CDR3 is TGTGCCAGCGGTCGGGATTGGCCAGTCAGGGGGAAGGACTATGGCTACACCTTC.

This clonotype was seen only a few times. This chain uses TRBV6-5 with TRBJ1-2; D call uncertain. V lost 0 bases, J lost 6 bases, and 11 bases lay in between. CDR1 MNHEY and CDR2 SVGAGI come from the germline V gene. This CDR3 region has 14 residues. This chain's CDR3 is CASSYSGRLNGYTF. The CDR3 region has the DNA TGTGCCAGCAGTTACTCCGGGAGGCTAAATGGCTACACCTTC.

Only a few counts were recorded for this clonotype. The rearrangement joins TRBV6-1 to TRBJ1-1, with D perhaps TRBD1 (5 bases). V dropped 6 bases and J dropped 3 bases, with 14 bases sitting between them. The germline V gene encodes CDR1 MNHNS and CDR2 SASEGT. This CDR3 comprises 14 residues. CDR3 sequence: CASREWGWDTEAFF. The CDR3 coding sequence is TGTGCCAGCAGGGAATGGGGGTGGGACACTGAAGCTTTCTTT.

The rearrangement joins TRBV6-2 or TRBV6-3 to TRBJ1-1; TRBD1 matches at 8 bases. This CDR3 comprises 17 residues. Germline V gene lookup returns CDR1 MNHEY and CDR2 SVGEGT. V gave up 6 bases and J gave up 7 bases; unmatched junction bases: 19. This chain's CDR3 is CASRPDRGSFIGGEAFF. The CDR3 DNA is TGTGCCAGCAGACCCGACAGGGGTAGTTTTATCGGCGGTGAAGCTTTCTTT.

V usage is TRBV28 and J usage is TRBJ2-7; weak D call: TRBD2 (7 bases). This CDR3 has 15 amino acids. Per the germline V gene, CDR1 is MDHEN and CDR2 is SYDVKM. Trimming removed 5 bases from V and 0 bases from J, with 14 bases in between. CDR3 DNA sequence: TGTGCCAGCAGTCCACGGGGGGCCAACTCCTACGAGCAGTACGTC. Translating gives CASSPRGANSYEQYV.

The chain employs TRBV7-9 and TRBJ1-4, with D hard to call. Germline-derived CDR1 and CDR2 are SEHNR and FQNEAQ (reference sequence). Trimming left V 1 base short and J 0 bases short, with 24 bases between. This CDR3 comprises 21 residues. The CDR3 DNA reads TGTGCCAGCAGCTTAGTGGTCCCAGATCCTTTACACCTTGCAACTAATGAAAAACTGTTTTTT. As protein: CASSLVVPDPLHLATNEKLFF.

The rearrangement uses TRBV5-4 and TRBJ2-5; 8 bases align to TRBD1. Germline trimming cut 9 bases from V and 7 bases from J; bases unmatched to any gene: 8. CDR3 length: 12 residues. Germline values: CDR1 SGHNT, CDR2 YYREEE (reference sequence). CDR3 in DNA: TGTGCCACCCTCGGGACAGGAGGGACCCAGTACTTC. Its protein product is CATLGTGGTQYF.

This clonotype has a handful of counts. V is TRBV7-9 and J is TRBJ1-2, with a weak D call TRBD1 (6 bases). Germline V gene sequence: CDR1 SEHNR, CDR2 FQNEAQ (reference sequence). V was trimmed by 3 bases and J by 8 bases, leaving 19 bases between them. This CDR3 has 15 residues. The DNA for the CDR3 is TGTGCCAGCAGCTTGTCACGAAGGGGGAATAACGGCTACACCTTC. Its protein is CASSLSRRGNNGYTF.

In this sample, this clonotype turned up a few times. This chain connects TRBV4-1 to TRBJ1-5; a possible D gene is TRBD1 (5 bases). Germline V CDR1 and CDR2: MGHRA, YSYEKL. Trimming pared 1 base from V and 8 bases from J, leaving 12 bases between. The CDR3 covers 14 residues. As DNA, the CDR3 is TGCGCCAGCAGCCAAGGGCAGGGTCCGAAGCCCCAGCATTTT. Translated, it gives CASSQGQGPKPQHF.

A few counts support this clonotype. The chain couples TRBV28 to TRBJ2-5, with 9 positions matching TRBD1. With V trimmed by 10 bases and J by 2 bases, 17 bases remained unmatched. The CDR3 consists of 17 residues. CDR1 MDHEN and CDR2 SYDVKM come from the germline V gene. CDR3 coding DNA: TGTGCCACCTCCCCCGGTTTCGCGGGACAGGGACAAGAGACCCAGTACTTC. It codes for CATSPGFAGQGQETQYF.

This chain uses TRBV11-2 with TRBJ2-5; D not resolved. Trimming removed 2 bases at V and 0 bases at J, with 10 bases between. From germline, CDR1 is SGHAT and CDR2 FQNNGV. This CDR3 spans 15 amino acids. CDR3 in amino acids: CASSLLGLYQETQYF. CDR3 nucleotides: TGTGCCAGCAGCTTATTAGGCTTGTACCAAGAGACCCAGTACTTC.

V gene TRBV7-2 combines with J gene TRBJ1-1, with D unclear. CDR1 and CDR2 (germline): SGHTA, FQGNSA. V lost 5 bases and J lost 4, with 20 bases in between. CDR3 length: 16 amino acids. CDR3 sequence reads: CASSARVPVASTEAFF. CDR3 bases: TGTGCCAGCAGCGCCCGGGTCCCCGTCGCTTCCACTGAAGCTTTCTTT. The complete variable domain, with remaining parts taken from reference TRBV7-2 and TRBJ1-1, reads GAGVSQSPSNKVTEKGKDVELRCDPISGHTALYWYRQSLGQGLEFLIYFQGNSAPDKSGLPSDRFSAERTGGSVSTLTIQRTQQEDSAVYLCASSARVPVASTEAFFGQGTRLTVV.

The genes are TRBV29-1 and TRBJ1-1; TRBD1 is a possible D gene (5 bases). The CDR3 totals 14 residues. The V gene's germline CDR1 is SQVTM and CDR2 ANQGSEA. V was cut by 4 bases and J by 0 bases, with 12 bases left in between. CDR3 residues: CSVATGLMNTEAFF. The CDR3 DNA is TGCAGCGTTGCGACGGGACTCATGAACACTGAAGCTTTCTTT. Full variable domain (outside the CDR3, taken from reference TRBV29-1 and TRBJ1-1): SAVISQKPSRDICQRGTSLTIQCQVDSQVTMMFWYRQQPGQSLTLIATANQGSEATYESGFVIDKFPISRPNLTFSTLTVSNMSPEDSSIYLCSVATGLMNTEAFFGQGTRLTVV.

This clonotype was seen only a few times. This rearrangement joins TRBV7-2 to TRBJ2-2; TRBD2 aligns across 9 bases. V shed 1 base and J 1 base; nucleotides not matched to a gene: 4. Germline V gene lookup returns CDR1 SGHTA and CDR2 FQGNSA. This CDR3 spans 17 amino acids. The chain's CDR3 is CASSLDWTSVNTGELFF. CDR3 nucleotide sequence: TGTGCCAGCAGCTTAGACTGGACTAGCGTGAACACCGGGGAGCTGTTTTTT.

The chain uses TRBV7-2 and TRBJ1-6; 8 nucleotides line up with TRBD1. There are 14 residues in the CDR3. The ends lost 4 bases at V and 6 bases at J; junction bases unmatched: 2. CDR1 and CDR2 (germline): SGHTA, FQGNSA. The CDR3 DNA sequence: TGTGCCAGCAGCTGGACAGGGATTAATTCACCCCTCCACTTT. Encoded protein: CASSWTGINSPLHF. Full variable domain (missing parts from reference TRBV7-2 and TRBJ1-6): GAGVSQSPSNKVTEKGKDVELRCDPISGHTALYWYRQSLGQGLEFLIYFQGNSAPDKSGLPSDRFSAERTGGSVSTLTIQRTQQEDSAVYLCASSWTGINSPLHFGNGTRLTVT.

The J gene is TRBJ2-7, the V gene TRBV15; D is perhaps TRBD2 (6 bases). Looked up from germline, CDR1 is LNHNV and CDR2 is YYDKDF (reference sequence). The ends were cut back, 5 bases at V and 0 bases at J, with 14 bases in the middle. The CDR3 contains 15 residues. Here the CDR3 reads CATSETSGRSYEQYF. The CDR3 coding sequence is TGTGCCACCAGCGAGACGAGCGGGCGCTCCTACGAGCAGTACTTC.

This clonotype has more than one count but fewer than ten. The chain carries TRBV5-1 and TRBJ2-1; TRBD1 agrees at 10 bases. The V and J ends lost 3 bases and 7 bases, in that order; junction bases with no gene match: 16. The CDR3 is 18 amino acids. Germline V gives CDR1 SGHRS, CDR2 YFSETQ. The CDR3 protein is CASSSTPTGTGAWNEQFF. In DNA form, the CDR3 reads TGCGCCAGCAGCTCAACCCCGACCGGGACAGGGGCCTGGAATGAGCAGTTCTTC.

This chain joins TRBV18 and TRBJ2-1; no clear D. The CDR3 totals 14 residues. The V and J ends lost 1 base and 10 bases respectively, with 14 bases between them. Germline CDR1 reads KGHSH; CDR2 reads LQKENI. The CDR3 loop is CASSPQETGAEQFF. The CDR3 nucleotides read TGTGCCAGCTCACCACAGGAGACTGGCGCCGAGCAGTTCTTC.

The rearrangement uses TRBV5-5 and TRBJ2-7; D perhaps matches TRBD2 (5 bases). The CDR3 consists of 15 residues. The germline CDR1 and CDR2 sequences are SGHKS and YYEKEE (reference sequence). With 1 base removed from V and 0 bases from J, the gap between germline ends came to 11 bases. CDR3 sequence reads: CASSLPGSSSYEQYF. CDR3 DNA sequence: TGTGCCAGCAGCTTGCCTGGGAGTAGCTCCTACGAGCAGTACTTC.

The chain is built from TRBV10-3 and TRBJ1-1; possibly TRBD1 for D (5 bases). The CDR3 sequence is 13 residues long. CDR1 is ENHRY, CDR2 SYGVKD, per germline. The V and J ends lost 7 bases and 4 bases respectively, with 13 bases between them. The CDR3 coding sequence is TGTGCCATCACACAACAGGAGGGCACTGAAGCTTTCTTT. This encodes CAITQQEGTEAFF.

In this sample, this clonotype turned up many times. V and J are TRBV3-1 and TRBJ1-6; D uncertain. Germline CDR1 and CDR2: LGHDT and YNNKEL (reference sequence). This CDR3 is built from 14 residues. V dropped 3 bases and J dropped 3 bases, with 6 bases sitting between them. This CDR3 reads CASSHAGYNSPLHF. The CDR3, as DNA: TGTGCCAGCAGCCATGCGGGCTATAATTCACCCCTCCACTTT.

This clonotype has more than one count but fewer than ten. The V gene is TRBV9, the J gene TRBJ2-3; 8 nucleotides line up with TRBD2. In germline, CDR1 is SGDLS, CDR2 YYNGEE. J was trimmed by 0 bases and V by 2 bases; bases with no gene match: 2. This CDR3 comprises 15 residues. The CDR3 DNA is TGTGCCAGCAGCGTCGGGGGGGCCAGCACAGATACGCAGTATTTT. It codes for CASSVGGASTDTQYF.

In this sample, this clonotype is medium-sized. This chain links TRBV27 with TRBJ2-5, with 11 nucleotides matching TRBD2. This CDR3 is 16 amino acids long. Per the germline V gene, CDR1 is MNHEY and CDR2 is SMNVEV (reference sequence). The V and J ends lost 6 bases and 5 bases, in that order; junction bases with no gene match: 11. The CDR3 loop is CASRTYSGGARETQYF. The DNA of the CDR3 is TGTGCCAGCAGGACCTATAGCGGGGGGGCCCGGGAGACCCAGTACTTC.

This clonotype has a handful of counts. V and J are TRBV29-1 and TRBJ1-1; TRBD1 is a possible D gene (5 bases). With 3 bases removed from V and 1 base from J, the gap between germline ends came to 12 bases. CDR1 and CDR2 (germline): SQVTM, ANQGSEA. This CDR3 comprises 14 residues. CDR3 sequence (DNA): TGCAGCGTTGAGAAACAGGTCGGGAACACTGAAGCTTTCTTT. This codes for CSVEKQVGNTEAFF.

This clonotype was seen more than once but under ten times. CDR3 bases: TGTGCCAGCAGCCCACACAGGGCCCTTAATGAAAAACTGTTTTTT. Translated, it gives CASSPHRALNEKLFF. The rearrangement links TRBV9 to TRBJ1-4; possibly TRBD1 for D (6 bases). The CDR3 loop spans 15 amino acids. Trimming removed 4 bases at V and 4 bases at J, with 14 bases between. Germline V gene lookup returns CDR1 SGDLS and CDR2 YYNGEE.

The rearrangement links TRBV9 to TRBJ2-1; 12 bases fit TRBD1. There are 15 residues in the CDR3. The ends lost 2 bases at V and 8 bases at J; junction bases unmatched: 5. CDR1 and CDR2 from the germline V gene are SGDLS and YYNGEE. In nucleotides, the CDR3 is TGTGCCAGCAGCGTCCGGGACAGGGGGCTGGATGAGCAGTTCTTC. Translated: CASSVRDRGLDEQFF.